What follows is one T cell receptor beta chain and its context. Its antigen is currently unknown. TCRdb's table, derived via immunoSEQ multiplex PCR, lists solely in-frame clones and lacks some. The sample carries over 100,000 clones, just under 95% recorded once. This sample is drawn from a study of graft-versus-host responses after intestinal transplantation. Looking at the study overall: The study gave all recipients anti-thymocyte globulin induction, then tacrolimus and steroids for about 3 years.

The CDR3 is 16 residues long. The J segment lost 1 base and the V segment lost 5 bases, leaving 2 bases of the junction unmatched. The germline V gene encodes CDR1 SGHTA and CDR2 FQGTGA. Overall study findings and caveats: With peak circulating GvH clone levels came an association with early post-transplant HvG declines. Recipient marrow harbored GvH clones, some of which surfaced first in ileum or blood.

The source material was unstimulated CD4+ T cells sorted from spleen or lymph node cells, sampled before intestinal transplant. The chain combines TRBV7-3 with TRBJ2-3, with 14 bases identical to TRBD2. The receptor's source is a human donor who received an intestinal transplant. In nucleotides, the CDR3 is TGTGCCAGCAGCCGACTAGCGGGAGGGGGCACAGATACGCAGTATTTT. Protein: CASSRLAGGGTDTQYF.